The next 22 T cell receptor beta chains were all read from a single sample in a study of blood T cell repertoires in COVID-19 (dated by TCRdb to the early 2020s). The library was built by means of the immunoSEQ multiplex PCR assay. Held by TCRdb, this immuneACCESS table contains in-frame sequences only and omits some clones. Under half of the omission traces to an unresolved V gene where checked; the cause of the rest is unknown. The sample records about 160,000 clones, approximately 81% of which are singletons. The top ten clonotypes cover 5.4% of the sample. Source material: peripheral blood. All receptors come from a woman between 50 and 59 years old with COVID-19, enrolled during active disease.

The chain has TRBV6-1 and TRBJ1-3; 7 bases are shared with TRBD1. CDR1 and CDR2 (germline): MNHNS, SASEGT. V gave up 2 bases and J gave up 0 bases; unmatched junction bases: 7. The CDR3 spans 17 residues. This CDR3 reads CASSEFPTGTSGNTIYF. The DNA of the CDR3 is TGTGCCAGCAGTGAATTCCCGACAGGGACCTCTGGAAACACCATATATTTT.

This clone appeared a single time. V usage is TRBV11-1 and J usage is TRBJ2-7; 7 bases agree with TRBD1. CDR1 and CDR2 (germline): SGHAT, FQDESV (reference sequence). The CDR3 has 14 residues. The V gene end was trimmed by 1 base and the J gene end by 6 bases; junction bases not matched to a gene: 6. The CDR3 protein is CASSLEGALFEQYF. The DNA for the CDR3 is TGTGCCAGCAGCTTAGAGGGGGCTCTTTTCGAGCAGTACTTC.

The chain is built from TRBV15 and TRBJ1-3; D is perhaps TRBD1 (5 bases). The germline V and J ends were trimmed by 0 bases and 1 base, with 7 bases remaining between them. This CDR3 region has 15 residues. Germline loops: CDR1 LNHNV, CDR2 YYDKDF (reference sequence). This CDR3 reads CATSRDPGSGNTIYF. The DNA of the CDR3 is TGTGCCACCAGCAGAGATCCAGGGTCTGGAAACACCATATATTTT.

J is TRBJ2-2 and V is TRBV30; tentative D call: TRBD2 (7 bases). The germline V gene has CDR1 GTSNPN and CDR2 SVGIG (reference sequence). The CDR3 is 17 residues long. V lost 0 bases to trimming and J lost 1 base, with 15 bases between them. The CDR3 region is CAWSVADRGGNTGELFF. DNA for the CDR3: TGTGCCTGGAGTGTAGCCGATAGGGGGGGGAACACCGGGGAGCTGTTTTTT.

This clone was detected only a few times. The rearrangement links TRBV18 to TRBJ2-3; D is uncertain. The germline V and J ends were trimmed by 3 bases and 0 bases, with 7 bases remaining between them. There are 14 residues in the CDR3. From germline, CDR1 is KGHSH and CDR2 LQKENI. In nucleotides, the CDR3 is TGTGCCAGCTCACCTCTGTCCAGCACAGATACGCAGTATTTT. Residues: CASSPLSSTDTQYF.

CDR3 bases: TGTGCCAGCAGCCCGACGCACAGGGGGCAGAACTATGGCTACACCTTC. Encoded protein: CASSPTHRGQNYGYTF. J is TRBJ1-2 and V is TRBV3-1 (or the pseudogene TRBV3-2); TRBD1 matches at 9 bases. Trimming cost V 4 bases and J 2 bases; bases outside gene matches: 8. The germline V gene encodes CDR1 LGHDT and CDR2 YNNKEL (reference sequence). This CDR3 spans 16 amino acids.

For the CDR3, the DNA is TGTGCCAGTATGGACAGGGGAGTCAACACTGAAGCTTTCTTT. Translating gives CASMDRGVNTEAFF. The chain carries TRBV19 and TRBJ1-1; 9 bases are a match to TRBD1. There are 14 residues in the CDR3. Germline V CDR1 and CDR2: LNHDA, SQIVND (reference sequence). Losses at the gene ends were 7 bases for V and 2 bases for J; bases not matched to a gene: 5.

The rearrangement joins TRBV19 to TRBJ1-2; the match to TRBD1 covers 8 bases. CDR3 length: 13 amino acids. V trimming: 5 bases; J trimming: 5 bases; junction bases outside the gene matches: 4. Germline CDR1 reads LNHDA; CDR2 reads SQIVND (reference sequence). The CDR3, as DNA: TGTGCCAGTAGTGAAACAGGGGGTTATGGCTACACCTTC. This translates into CASSETGGYGYTF.

CDR3 amino acids: CAISEGFAGNTIYF. The CDR3 nucleotides are TGTGCCATCAGTGAGGGCTTTGCTGGAAACACCATATATTTT. The chain employs TRBV10-3 and TRBJ1-3; D remains ambiguous. Trimming stripped 2 bases from V and 2 bases from J, with 7 bases between. CDR3 length equals 14 residues. The V gene's germline CDR1 is ENHRY and CDR2 SYGVKD.

The rearrangement joins TRBV6-5 to TRBJ2-3; D unclear. CDR1 and CDR2 from the germline V gene are MNHEY and SVGAGI. Trimming cost V 6 bases and J 2 bases, with 9 bases left between them. This CDR3 is 13 amino acids long. The CDR3 bases are TGTGCCAGCAGGGCAGAGGTCACAGATACGCAGTATTTT. It translates to CASRAEVTDTQYF.

The V gene is TRBV11-2, the J gene TRBJ2-3; TRBD2 matches 11 bases. Germline trimming cut 6 bases from V and 2 bases from J; bases unmatched to any gene: 13. Germline CDR1 SGHAT, CDR2 FQNNGV. The CDR3 consists of 18 residues. CDR3 residues: CASSSGASGGSPTDTQYF. CDR3 DNA sequence: TGTGCCAGCAGTTCCGGGGCTAGCGGGGGGTCACCCACAGATACGCAGTATTTT.

The V call is TRBV15, the J call TRBJ2-5; TRBD1 agrees at 9 bases. In germline, CDR1 is LNHNV, CDR2 YYDKDF (reference sequence). V was clipped by 6 bases and J by 0 bases; unmatched bases: 17. There are 19 residues in the CDR3. The DNA for the CDR3 is TGTGCCACCAGTGGTTCTTCACAGGGGGCGTTTCGGTACCAAGAGACCCAGTACTTC. It encodes CATSGSSQGAFRYQETQYF.

The rearrangement links TRBV29-1 to TRBJ2-1; TRBD2 matches at 9 bases. This CDR3 comprises 17 residues. Germline V gives CDR1 SQVTM, CDR2 ANQGSEA. With 1 base clipped from V and 0 bases from J, the junction kept 7 bases outside the gene matches. CDR3 region: CSVEVAGGPSSYNEQFF. The CDR3 nucleotides read TGCAGCGTTGAAGTGGCGGGGGGGCCCAGCTCCTACAATGAGCAGTTCTTC.

The chain links TRBV11-2 to TRBJ2-3; weak D call: TRBD1 (5 bases). Germline V gene lookup returns CDR1 SGHAT and CDR2 FQNNGV. Trimming shortened V by 4 bases and J by 0 bases, and 11 bases separated the two germline ends. The CDR3 is 15 residues long. CDR3 loop: CASSSDRPSTDTQYF. The CDR3, as DNA: TGTGCCAGCAGCTCCGACAGACCAAGCACAGATACGCAGTATTTT.

The J gene is TRBJ1-3, the V gene TRBV30, with D unresolved. Germline CDR1 and CDR2: GTSNPN and SVGIG (reference sequence). The CDR3 is 14 residues long. Trimming left V 0 bases short and J 1 base short, with 7 bases between. In DNA form, the CDR3 reads TGTGCCTGGAGTGTCGGGGATTCTGGAAACACCATATATTTT. It yields the protein CAWSVGDSGNTIYF.

The chain is built from TRBV19 and TRBJ2-7; 9 bases fit TRBD2. Germline lookup yields CDR1 LNHDA and CDR2 SQIVND (reference sequence). The CDR3 has 16 amino acids. With 3 bases clipped from V and 3 bases from J, the junction kept 9 bases outside the gene matches. The CDR3 protein is CASSIFAGAGGYEQYF. CDR3 coding DNA: TGTGCCAGTAGTATTTTCGCTGGAGCGGGGGGCTACGAGCAGTACTTC.

V usage is TRBV30 and J usage is TRBJ2-3, with 8 bases fitting TRBD2. Germline loops: CDR1 GTSNPN, CDR2 SVGIG (reference sequence). This CDR3 has 14 residues. J was trimmed by 2 bases and V by 8 bases; bases with no gene match: 9. For the CDR3, the DNA is TGTGCCGCAACTACTAGCGGCTTCACAGATACGCAGTATTTT. It specifies CAATTSGFTDTQYF.

This clone was seen a single time. The rearrangement links TRBV27 to TRBJ1-1, with 7 bases matching TRBD1. This CDR3 has 16 residues. Germline V gives CDR1 MNHEY, CDR2 SMNVEV (reference sequence). The V gene end was trimmed by 6 bases and the J gene end by 1 base; junction bases not matched to a gene: 11. Here the CDR3 reads CASSQSTGVGNTEAFF. The CDR3 bases are TGTGCCAGCAGCCAATCCACAGGGGTTGGGAACACTGAAGCTTTCTTT.

V and J are TRBV6-5 and TRBJ2-7; TRBD1 might be the D (5 bases). This CDR3 has 12 residues. Germline CDR1 reads MNHEY; CDR2 reads SVGAGI. The ends were cut back, 9 bases at V and 3 bases at J, with 12 bases in the middle. In DNA form, the CDR3 reads TGTGCCAGTCTCGGGCAGGGCTACGAGCAGTACTTC. This translates into CASLGQGYEQYF.

This clone was counted a few times. The CDR3 nucleotides read TGTGCCAGCAGCGTAGAGGAATGGTACAGGGGGACTAATGAAAAACTGTTTTTT. It codes for CASSVEEWYRGTNEKLFF. The V and J genes are TRBV7-9 and TRBJ1-4; 8 positions agree with TRBD1. Germline V gene lookup returns CDR1 SEHNR and CDR2 FQNEAQ (reference sequence). The CDR3 length is 18 residues. V lost 5 bases and J lost 2; bases outside the gene matches: 13.

This clone appeared a few times. The rearrangement uses TRBV3-1 (or the pseudogene TRBV3-2) and TRBJ1-5; 8 bases agree with TRBD1. CDR3 length: 15 amino acids. V shed 0 bases, J shed 6 bases, and the junction held 4 bases outside the gene matches. Germline lookup yields CDR1 LGHDT and CDR2 YNNKEL (reference sequence). The CDR3 sequence is CASSQDLDRAQPQHF. As DNA, the CDR3 is TGTGCCAGCAGCCAAGATCTGGACAGGGCTCAGCCCCAGCATTTT.

This clone was recorded only once. The genes are TRBV14 and TRBJ1-1; 10 bases are shared with TRBD1. This CDR3 region has 16 residues. The germline V gene encodes CDR1 SGHDN and CDR2 FVKESK. Germline trimming cut 4 bases from V and 6 bases from J; bases unmatched to any gene: 11. The CDR3 DNA is TGTGCCAGCAGCCCTTTTGGGACAGGGGTCCCCCCTGAAGCTTTCTTT. Amino acid sequence: CASSPFGTGVPPEAFF.